The T cell receptor (beta chain) under discussion was sequenced for a study of blood T cell repertoires in COVID-19 (TCRdb year 2020). Some background on the complete study: Collaborator samples came from the United States, Italy and Spain and covered acute and convalescent phases of COVID-19. The prospective study material was composed of cDNA or gDNA derived from T cells, B-cell-depleted T cells, or PBMCs. The dataset comprised deeply sampled blood TCRbeta repertoires from subjects exposed to, actively infected with, or recovered from COVID-19. The repertoires were released in a freely available public database intended as a resource for research on the immune response to SARS-CoV-2. Samples came from the ongoing ImmuneRACE study (first 160 participants) plus 1,254 subjects from 6 global collaborators. Sample metadata almost always included a de-identified subject ID, COVID-19 status, age in years and sex. Where HLA class I and class II types were available, the types were taken from metadata supplied by the sample provider, not from assay-based typing.

The CDR3 goes from the cysteine to the phenylalanine over 13 residues. The DNA shown is the 39-base CDR3, in frame from base 1. Clipping removes 8 bases from V and 7 bases from J, with 4 as the unmatched junction base count. TCRbeta CDR3 regions were amplified from genomic DNA using the immunoSEQ Assay, a bias-controlled multiplex PCR. In the source study's methods: Nucleated cell counts per sample were estimated from amplification of reference gene primers within the assay. Sequence reads were collapsed and filtered to measure the absolute abundance of every unique TCRbeta CDR3 rearrangement. For each sample, productive Simpson clonality was calculated by taking the square root of Simpson's diversity index across productive rearrangements. TCRdb re-hosts the immuneACCESS table, in-frame sequences only. Its copies lack some clones; in the studies checked, an unresolved V gene accounts for under half of them, and the cause for the rest is not known. The V and J calls and clone size come from that table; D and trimming were worked out from the DNA. The sample records approximately 190,000 clones, around nine tenths of which are singletons. The ten largest account for about 6.6% of the sample.

What the research found in general, with its limitations: The quantity of clinical and demographic metadata differed by source and by participant and was supplied without curation.

Details on this clone: Its antigen remains undetermined. No base qualities exist here, and no much larger clone lies one base off it.

Samples from volunteer blood donors who had recovered from COVID-19 were contributed by a second Seattle source. Each collaborating institution followed its own protocols to collect whole blood in K2EDTA tubes. For TCRbeta analysis, collaborator samples were shipped as frozen whole blood, as isolated PBMCs, or as DNA extracted from either sample type. The sequence joins TRBV12-3 or TRBV12-4 to TRBJ1-6; the central 8 bases match TRBD1. Input material: peripheral blood. This clonotype was sampled from a woman aged 40-49 years who had recovered from COVID-19. The bases are TGTGCCAGCCAACAGGGGGGGAATTCACCCCTCCACTTT. Its translation reads: CASQQGGNSPLHF.